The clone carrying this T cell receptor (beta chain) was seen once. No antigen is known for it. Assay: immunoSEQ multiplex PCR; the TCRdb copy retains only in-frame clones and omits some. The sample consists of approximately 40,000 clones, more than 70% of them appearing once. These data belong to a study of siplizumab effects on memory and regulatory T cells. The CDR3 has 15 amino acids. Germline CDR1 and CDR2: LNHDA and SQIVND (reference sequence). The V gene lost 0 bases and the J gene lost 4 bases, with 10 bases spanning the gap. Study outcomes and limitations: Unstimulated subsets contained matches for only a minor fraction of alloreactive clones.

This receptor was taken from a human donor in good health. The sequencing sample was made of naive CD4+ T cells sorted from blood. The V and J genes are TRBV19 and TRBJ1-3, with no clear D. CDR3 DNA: TGTGCCAGTAGTATAGAAAGGACGAGAGGAAACACCATATATTTT. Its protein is CASSIERTRGNTIYF.